This T cell receptor (beta chain) was found in a study of PD-1 blockade in classical Hodgkin lymphoma. General observations from the study: Newly diagnosed patients were reported to start with lower TCR diversity than healthy donors. The origin of the repertoire differences remains undefined, with disease activity or prior therapy as possible causes.

Points on this clone: Its antigen remains unknown.

Using immunoSEQ multiplex PCR, the repertoire was profiled, and TCRdb retains in-frame clones only, with some absent. The top ten clones hold around 2.5% of a sample with approximately 70,000 clones, over 90% of them seen once. The CDR3 totals 17 residues. V lost 0 bases, J lost 4 bases, and 16 bases lay in between. As to time point: newly diagnosed, previously untreated cHL patient sample. Comparator PBMCs were from newly diagnosed, untreated classical Hodgkin lymphoma. The source of this sequence is a human donor with classical Hodgkin lymphoma. Sequencing was done on a sample of peripheral blood mononuclear cells (PBMCs). The rearrangement uses TRBV23-1 and TRBJ1-5; a weak D match, TRBD1 (5 bases). TRBV23-1 is placed among ORFs of uncertain function. Here the CDR3 reads CASSQSCKGRSNQPQHF. The CDR3 DNA reads TGCGCCAGCAGTCAATCGTGTAAGGGGAGGTCTAATCAGCCCCAGCATTTT.